This T cell receptor beta chain was observed in a study of blood T cell repertoires in COVID-19 (dated by TCRdb to 2020 to 2021). At the level of the whole study: Samples covering the acute and convalescent phases of COVID-19 were provided by collaborators in the United States, Italy and Spain. Nearly every sample came with metadata listing a de-identified subject ID, COVID-19 status, age in years and sex. The prospective study material was composed of cDNA or gDNA derived from T cells, B-cell-depleted T cells, or PBMCs. The repertoires were released in a freely available public database meant as a resource for research on the immune response to SARS-CoV-2. Where available, HLA class I and class II types were obtained from metadata supplied by the sample provider rather than from assay-based typing. The samples were drawn from the first 160 participants of the ongoing ImmuneRACE study and from 1,200 or so subjects provided by 6 global collaborators. Subjects who had been exposed to COVID-19, were actively infected with it, or had recovered from it provided the deeply sampled blood TCRbeta repertoires that made up the dataset. What the authors observed across the whole study: The amount of clinical and demographic metadata varied by source and participant and was provided uncurated.

Unmatched junction bases come to 4, with V trimmed by 5 bases and J by 9 bases. From the cysteine up to the phenylalanine, the CDR3 has a length of 15 residues. Only CDR3 DNA remains: 45 bases, in frame from the first base. Sequences SGHTA (CDR1) and FQGNSA (CDR2) are obtained from the germline V gene. As for this clone: Its antigen target is currently unknown. No much larger clone exists at a distance of one base, and base qualities are not known.

TCRbeta CDR3 regions were amplified from genomic DNA by means of the immunoSEQ Assay, a bias-controlled multiplex PCR. The study's own analysis went as follows. Nucleated cell counts per sample were estimated from amplification of reference gene primers within the assay. To quantify the absolute abundance of each unique TCRbeta CDR3 rearrangement, sequence reads were collapsed and filtered. Productive Simpson clonality was computed per sample as the square root of Simpson's diversity index over productive rearrangements. The table was pulled from immuneACCESS by TCRdb, which kept in-frame rearrangements only. Such tables lose some clones; where checked, under half of the loss comes from unresolved V genes, and the rest has no known cause. Clonal size and the V and J genes are those of that table, whereas D and trimming came from the DNA. The sample table holds 150,000 or so clones, of which about 86% were seen once. Together, the top ten hold over 8% of the sample.

The collaborating institutions used their own protocols to collect whole blood in K2EDTA tubes. Collaborator samples were shipped for TCRbeta analysis as frozen whole blood, isolated PBMCs, or DNA extracted from either sample type. In this chain, TRBV7-2 is recombined with TRBJ2-2; 15 bases in the middle match TRBD2. The sample consisted of peripheral blood. The clonotype was recovered from a woman aged 60-75 years with acute or convalescent COVID-19. The CDR3 has the sequence CASSPGLAGGRELFF. The DNA sequence reads TGTGCCAGCAGCCCCGGACTAGCGGGGGGGCGGGAGCTGTTTTTT.